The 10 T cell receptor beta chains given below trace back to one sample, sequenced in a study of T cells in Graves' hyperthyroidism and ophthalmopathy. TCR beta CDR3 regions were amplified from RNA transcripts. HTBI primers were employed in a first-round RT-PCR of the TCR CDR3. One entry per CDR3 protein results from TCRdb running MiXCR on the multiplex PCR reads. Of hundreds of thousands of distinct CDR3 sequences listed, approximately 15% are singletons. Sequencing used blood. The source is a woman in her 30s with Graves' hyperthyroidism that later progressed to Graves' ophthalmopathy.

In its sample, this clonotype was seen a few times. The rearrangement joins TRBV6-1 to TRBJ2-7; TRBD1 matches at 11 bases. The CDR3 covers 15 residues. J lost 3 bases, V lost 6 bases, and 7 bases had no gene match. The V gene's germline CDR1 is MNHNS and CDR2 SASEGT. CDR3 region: CASRDGQGAIYEQYF. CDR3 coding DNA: TGTGCCAGCAGAGATGGACAGGGGGCTATCTACGAGCAGTACTTC.

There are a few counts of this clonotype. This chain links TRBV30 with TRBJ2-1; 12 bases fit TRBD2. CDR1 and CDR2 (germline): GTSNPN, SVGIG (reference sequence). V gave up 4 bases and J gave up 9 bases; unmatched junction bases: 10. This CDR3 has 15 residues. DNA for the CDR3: TGTGCCTGGAAAGTTGGACTAGCGGGAAAGGGTGAGCAGTTCTTC. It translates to CAWKVGLAGKGEQFF.

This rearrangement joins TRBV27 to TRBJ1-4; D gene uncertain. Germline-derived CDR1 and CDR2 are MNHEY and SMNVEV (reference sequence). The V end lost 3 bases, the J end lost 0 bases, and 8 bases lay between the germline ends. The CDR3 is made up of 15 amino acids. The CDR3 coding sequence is TGTGCCAGCAGTTTTAAGGGCGCAACTAATGAAAAACTGTTTTTT. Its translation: CASSFKGATNEKLFF.

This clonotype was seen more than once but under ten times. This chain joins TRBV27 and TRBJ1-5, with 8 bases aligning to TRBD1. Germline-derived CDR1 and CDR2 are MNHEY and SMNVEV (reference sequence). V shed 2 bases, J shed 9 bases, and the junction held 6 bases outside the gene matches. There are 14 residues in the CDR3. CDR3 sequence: CASSLTGGSRPQHF. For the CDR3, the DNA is TGTGCCAGCAGTTTAACAGGGGGTTCCCGGCCCCAGCATTTT.

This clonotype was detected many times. This CDR3 is CASKGDRNTGELFF. CDR3 DNA: TGTGCCAGCAAAGGGGACAGAAACACCGGGGAGCTGTTTTTT. The gene calls are TRBV2 and TRBJ2-2; 7 bases map to TRBD1. CDR1 is SNHLY, CDR2 FYNNEI, per germline. This CDR3 has 14 residues. V lost 7 bases, J lost 2 bases, and 4 bases stayed unmatched.

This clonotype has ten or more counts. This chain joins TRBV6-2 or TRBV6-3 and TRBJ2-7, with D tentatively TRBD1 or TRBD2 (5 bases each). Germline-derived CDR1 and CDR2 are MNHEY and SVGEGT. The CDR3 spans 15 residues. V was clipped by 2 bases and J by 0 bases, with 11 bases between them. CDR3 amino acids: CASSYLGPNSYEQYF. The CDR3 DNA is TGTGCCAGCAGTTACCTGGGACCGAACTCCTACGAGCAGTACTTC.

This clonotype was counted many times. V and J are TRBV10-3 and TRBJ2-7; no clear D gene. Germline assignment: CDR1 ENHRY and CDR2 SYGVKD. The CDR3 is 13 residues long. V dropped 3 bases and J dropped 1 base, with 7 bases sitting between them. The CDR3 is CAISDWQSYEQYF. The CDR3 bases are TGTGCCATCAGTGATTGGCAATCCTACGAGCAGTACTTC.

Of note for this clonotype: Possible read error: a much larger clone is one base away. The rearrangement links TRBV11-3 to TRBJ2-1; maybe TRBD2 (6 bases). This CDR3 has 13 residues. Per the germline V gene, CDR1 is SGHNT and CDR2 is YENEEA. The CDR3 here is CASSLDRGGEQSF. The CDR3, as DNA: TGTGCCAGCAGCTTAGACCGGGGAGGTGAGCAGTCCTTC.

The CDR3 DNA is TGTGCCAGCAACCTCCGAGGTACAGGGGGCGTCGCCGATGGCTACACCTTC. This sequence encodes CASNLRGTGGVADGYTF. The chain employs TRBV3-1 and TRBJ1-2; 9 nucleotides agree with TRBD1. With V trimmed by 7 bases and J by 6 bases, 18 bases remained unmatched. This CDR3 comprises 17 residues. Germline V gene data show CDR1 as LGHDT and CDR2 as YNNKEL (reference sequence). Full variable domain (outside the CDR3, taken from reference TRBV3-1 and TRBJ1-2): DTAVSQTPKYLVTQMGNDKSIKCEQNLGHDTMYWYKQDSKKFLKIMFSYNNKELIINETVPNRFSPKSPDKAHLNLHINSLELGDSAVYFCASNLRGTGGVADGYTFGSGTRLTVV.

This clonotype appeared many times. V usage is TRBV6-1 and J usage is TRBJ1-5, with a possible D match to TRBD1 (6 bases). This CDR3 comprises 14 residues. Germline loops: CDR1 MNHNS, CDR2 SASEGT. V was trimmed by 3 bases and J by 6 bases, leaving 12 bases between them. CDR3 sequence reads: CASSDLADSQPQHF. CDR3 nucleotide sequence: TGTGCCAGCAGTGACCTAGCGGACAGTCAGCCCCAGCATTTT.